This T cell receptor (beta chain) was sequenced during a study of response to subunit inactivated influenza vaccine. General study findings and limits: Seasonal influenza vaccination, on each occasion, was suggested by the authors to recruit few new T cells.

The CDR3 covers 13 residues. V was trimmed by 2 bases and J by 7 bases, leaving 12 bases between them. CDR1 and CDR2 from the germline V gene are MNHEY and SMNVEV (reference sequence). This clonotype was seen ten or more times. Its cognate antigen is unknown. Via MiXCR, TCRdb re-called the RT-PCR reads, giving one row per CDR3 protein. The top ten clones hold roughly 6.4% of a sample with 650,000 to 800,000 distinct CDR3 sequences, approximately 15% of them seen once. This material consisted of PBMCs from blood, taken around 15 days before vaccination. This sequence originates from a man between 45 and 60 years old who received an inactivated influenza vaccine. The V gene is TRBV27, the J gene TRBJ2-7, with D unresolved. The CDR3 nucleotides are TGTGCCAGCAGTTTAGGCCTCTTTAGGGAGCAGTACTTC. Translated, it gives CASSLGLFREQYF.